Following are 10 T cell receptor beta chains from one sample sequenced in a study of shared clonotypes between healthy human individuals. The method was immunoSEQ multiplex PCR; TCRdb's version includes in-frame clones alone and lacks a portion of them. The sample includes about 2 million clones, 95% of them seen just once. Sequencing was performed on naive CD4+ T cells sorted from blood. Subset specified: CD45RA+ positively selected. The receptor set was obtained from a man younger than 35 in good health.

The chain is built from TRBV6-1 and TRBJ2-7; no firm D call. The CDR3 has 11 amino acids. Germline values: CDR1 MNHNS, CDR2 SASEGT. Between the trimmed V and J ends, which lost 7 bases and 3 bases, there was a span of 7 bases. CDR3 DNA sequence: TGTGCCAGCAAACATGTCTACGAGCAGTACTTC. This translates into CASKHVYEQYF.

This clone was observed once. The chain employs TRBV18 and TRBJ2-1; no clear D gene. V gave up 4 bases and J gave up 10 bases, with 11 bases separating them. Looked up from germline, CDR1 is KGHSH and CDR2 is LQKENI. CDR3 length: 12 residues. This chain's CDR3 is CASSRDPGEQFF. Written as DNA, the CDR3 is TGTGCCAGCTCACGGGATCCTGGGGAGCAGTTCTTC.

The chain recombines TRBV12-5 with TRBJ2-1; unclear D gene. The CDR3 spans 20 residues. The V end lost 0 bases, the J end lost 2 bases, and 23 bases lay between the germline ends. CDR1 LGHNT and CDR2 FRNRAP come from the germline V gene. CDR3: CASGLVVSGAEGNPYNEQFF. The CDR3 nucleotides are TGTGCTAGTGGTTTGGTTGTTTCCGGAGCCGAAGGGAATCCCTACAATGAGCAGTTCTTC. The full variable domain, rest sourced from reference TRBV12-5 and TRBJ2-1, is DARVTQTPRHKVTEMGQEVTMRCQPILGHNTVFWYRQTMMQGLELLAYFRNRAPLDDSGMPKDRFSAEMPDATLATLKIQPSEPRDSAVYFCASGLVVSGAEGNPYNEQFFGPGTRLTVL.

The rearrangement joins TRBV7-9 to TRBJ2-3, with D unresolved. With 5 bases removed from V and 3 bases from J, the gap between germline ends came to 15 bases. Germline V gene data show CDR1 as SEHNR and CDR2 as FQNEAQ (reference sequence). This CDR3 comprises 15 residues. The CDR3 is CASSLGKPETDTQYF. The CDR3 DNA sequence: TGTGCCAGCAGCCTTGGGAAGCCCGAGACAGATACGCAGTATTTT. Full variable domain (missing parts from reference TRBV7-9 and TRBJ2-3): DTGVSQNPRHKITKRGQNVTFRCDPISEHNRLYWYRQTLGQGPEFLTYFQNEAQLEKSRLLSDRFSAERPKGSFSTLEIQRTEQGDSAMYLCASSLGKPETDTQYFGPGTRLTVL.

The chain couples TRBV9 to TRBJ2-1; tentatively, D is TRBD1 or TRBD2 (6 bases each). Trimming shortened V by 0 bases and J by 9 bases, and 16 bases separated the two germline ends. Germline values: CDR1 SGDLS, CDR2 YYNGEE. This CDR3 has 15 residues. Written as DNA, the CDR3 is TGTGCCAGCAGCGTAGCGGGAGAACTAGGGGGTGAGCAGTTCTTC. Its protein product is CASSVAGELGGEQFF.

The chain uses TRBV11-2 and TRBJ1-6; a possible D gene is TRBD1 (5 bases). With 0 bases removed from V and 13 bases from J, the gap between germline ends came to 13 bases. The CDR3 length is 14 residues. Germline CDR1 reads SGHAT; CDR2 reads FQNNGV. The CDR3 coding sequence is TGTGCCAGCAGCTTAGATTGGCAGGGAAACCCCCTCCACTTT. It is translated as CASSLDWQGNPLHF.

This clone has a single count. This rearrangement joins TRBV27 to TRBJ2-7; 9 nucleotides agree with TRBD1. V dropped 2 bases and J dropped 3; count of bases not matched to a gene: 8. The germline gives CDR1 MNHEY, CDR2 SMNVEV (reference sequence). The CDR3 length is 16 residues. The CDR3 here is CASSLNEDRGFYEQYF. In DNA form, the CDR3 reads TGTGCCAGCAGTTTAAATGAGGACAGGGGTTTCTACGAGCAGTACTTC.

The chain recombines TRBV7-9 with TRBJ1-4; TRBD1 is a possible D gene (5 bases). CDR3 length: 16 residues. Per germline, CDR1 SEHNR and CDR2 FQNEAQ (reference sequence). The V end lost 3 bases, the J end lost 2 bases, and 13 bases lay between the germline ends. CDR3 loop: CASSFYGRGTNEKLFF. In DNA, the CDR3 is TGTGCCAGCAGCTTCTACGGACGGGGCACTAATGAAAAACTGTTTTTT.

The CDR3 region has the DNA TGTGCCAGCTTGGGGACCCACGAGCAGTACTTC. As protein: CASLGTHEQYF. The rearrangement uses TRBV6-6 and TRBJ2-7, with D perhaps TRBD1 or TRBD2 (5 bases each). With 8 bases removed from V and 5 bases from J, the gap between germline ends came to 10 bases. CDR3 length: 11 amino acids. CDR1 is MNHNY, CDR2 SVGAGI, per germline (reference sequence).

V is TRBV27 and J is TRBJ1-6; D is possibly TRBD1 (6 bases). This CDR3 contains 19 residues. Trimming left V 3 bases short and J 5 bases short, with 23 bases between. Germline V gives CDR1 MNHEY, CDR2 SMNVEV (reference sequence). This CDR3 reads CASSFRLFWQGLDNSPLHF. DNA for the CDR3: TGTGCCAGCAGTTTCCGTCTCTTTTGGCAGGGGCTAGATAATTCACCCCTCCACTTT.